This T cell receptor beta chain was found in a study of shared clonotypes between healthy human individuals. The CDR3 sequence is 14 residues long. The germline V and J ends were trimmed by 9 bases and 3 bases, with 14 bases remaining between them. Germline V lookup: CDR1 MDHEN, CDR2 SYDVKM. As concerns this clone: The antigen is undetermined.

Study outcomes and limitations: The donor pool, a small one, limited the genetic and exposure-history diversity represented.

Extraction of genomic DNA in unsorted samples used approximately 84 million PBMCs. The run depth of the assay was deep. Unsorted PBMC samples were amplified in replicate PCRs containing approximately 300 ng DNA, roughly 30,000 T cell genomes. Assay used: immunoSEQ multiplex PCR; TCRdb lists only in-frame clones, some missing. The table includes more than 450,000 clones, 75% to 85% detected once. This rearrangement joins TRBV28 to TRBJ1-4; no reliable D call. Sequenced: PBMCs. This clonotype was sampled from a woman aged 40 to 50 in good health. Some clones in this sample may be carry-over from other donors' samples. The CDR3 loop reads CASYRGGSNEKLFF. In DNA, the CDR3 is TGTGCCAGTTACCGAGGAGGGTCTAATGAAAAACTGTTTTTT.